This TCR beta chain was found in a study of CD8+ T cells in alopecia areata. The overall study: Tofacitinib lasted 6 to 18 months, then 6 months off drug.

In the case of this clone: Its antigen is not known.

Samples from alopecia areata patients were lesional scalp punch biopsies and peripheral blood. Study-wide results and limits: Clonality in lesional scalp, especially alopecia totalis/universalis, exceeded that of normal scalp.

RNA, once extracted, was reverse transcribed into cDNA for use as the sequencing template. Only in-frame clones appear in the TCRdb table, and some are missing; sequencing was by immunoSEQ multiplex PCR. The sample contains 12,000 or so clones, more than 50% of which appear only once. Germline-derived CDR1 and CDR2 are LGHNA and YSLEER. J was trimmed by 0 bases and V by 1 base; bases with no gene match: 6. This CDR3 has 18 residues. Specimen: skin. The source is a human donor with alopecia areata. This sequence joins TRBV4-3 and TRBJ2-2, with 9 positions matching TRBD2. The CDR3 protein is CASSQAPAGGTNTGELFF. The CDR3 region has the DNA TGCGCCAGCAGCCAAGCTCCGGCGGGAGGGACGAACACCGGGGAGCTGTTTTTT.